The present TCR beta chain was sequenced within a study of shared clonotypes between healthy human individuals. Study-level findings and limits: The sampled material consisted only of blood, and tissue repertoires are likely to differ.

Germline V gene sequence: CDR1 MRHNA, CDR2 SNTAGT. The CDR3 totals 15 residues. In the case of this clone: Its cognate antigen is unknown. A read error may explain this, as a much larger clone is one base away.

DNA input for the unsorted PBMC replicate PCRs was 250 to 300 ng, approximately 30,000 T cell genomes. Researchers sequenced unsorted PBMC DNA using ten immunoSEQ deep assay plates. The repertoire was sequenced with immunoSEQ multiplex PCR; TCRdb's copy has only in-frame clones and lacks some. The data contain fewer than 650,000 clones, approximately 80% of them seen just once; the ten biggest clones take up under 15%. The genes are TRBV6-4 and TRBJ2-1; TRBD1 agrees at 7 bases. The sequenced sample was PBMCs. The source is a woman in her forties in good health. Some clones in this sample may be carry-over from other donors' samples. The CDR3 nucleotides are TGTGCCAGCAGTCTTAGACAGGGAGAGTACAATGAGCGGTTCTTC. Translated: CASSLRQGEYNERFF.